The clone carrying this TCR beta chain was seen a single time. Its antigen is not known. Germline assignment: CDR1 SGHVS and CDR2 FNYEAQ. CDR3 length: 16 residues. A second PCR, run for about 6 to 11 cycles, used a sample-barcoded 5' primer plus a J-beta primer mix. From the 5' RACE reads, TCRdb called clonotypes with MiXCR, one entry per CDR3 protein. The sample has hundreds of thousands of distinct CDR3 sequences, roughly 60% seen once; the top ten hold 22%. This entry is derived from a study of blood T cells in healthy people across ages. General study results and limits: Older age went with lower TCR beta diversity per million T cells, in a roughly linear way. Bulk PBMC profiling left naive and antigen-experienced comparisons inconclusive. Underestimates were what the diversity estimates from one million T cells were considered to be. Shifts in expanded clonotypes may have been confounded by donor CMV status, which was unknown.

The genes are TRBV7-6 and TRBJ2-5; 13 nucleotides align to TRBD2. The better agreement between TRBJ2-7 and the DNA end casts doubt on the J call. The clonotype was recovered from a man aged 25 to 40 in good health. The source material was blood. CDR3 in DNA: TGTGCCAGCAGCTCGGGGGGGACTAGCGGGATATACGAGCAGTACTTC. It specifies CASSSGGTSGIYEQYF.